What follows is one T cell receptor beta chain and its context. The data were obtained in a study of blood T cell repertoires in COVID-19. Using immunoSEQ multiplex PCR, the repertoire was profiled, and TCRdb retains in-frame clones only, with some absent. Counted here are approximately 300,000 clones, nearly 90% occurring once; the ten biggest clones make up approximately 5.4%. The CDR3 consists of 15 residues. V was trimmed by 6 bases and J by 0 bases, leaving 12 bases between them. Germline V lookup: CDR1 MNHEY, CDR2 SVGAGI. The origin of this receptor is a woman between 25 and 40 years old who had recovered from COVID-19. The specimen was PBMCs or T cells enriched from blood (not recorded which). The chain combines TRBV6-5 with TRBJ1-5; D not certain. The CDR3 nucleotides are TGTGCCAGCAGACCCAGAATTTATAGCAATCAGCCCCAGCATTTT. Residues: CASRPRIYSNQPQHF.